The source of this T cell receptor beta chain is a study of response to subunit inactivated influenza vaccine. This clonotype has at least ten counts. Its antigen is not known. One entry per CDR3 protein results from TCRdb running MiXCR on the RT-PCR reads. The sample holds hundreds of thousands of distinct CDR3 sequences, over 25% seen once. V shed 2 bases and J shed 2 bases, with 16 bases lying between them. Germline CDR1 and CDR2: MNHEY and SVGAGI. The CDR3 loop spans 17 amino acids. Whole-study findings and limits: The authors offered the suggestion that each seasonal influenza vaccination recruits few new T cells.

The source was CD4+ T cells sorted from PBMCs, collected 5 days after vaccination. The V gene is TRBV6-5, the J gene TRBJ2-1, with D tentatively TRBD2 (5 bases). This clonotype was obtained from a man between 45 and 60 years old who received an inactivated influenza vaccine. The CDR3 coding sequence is TGTGCCAGCAGTTACAAGTCCACTAGGGTCCCCTACAATGAGCAGTTCTTC. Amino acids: CASSYKSTRVPYNEQFF.